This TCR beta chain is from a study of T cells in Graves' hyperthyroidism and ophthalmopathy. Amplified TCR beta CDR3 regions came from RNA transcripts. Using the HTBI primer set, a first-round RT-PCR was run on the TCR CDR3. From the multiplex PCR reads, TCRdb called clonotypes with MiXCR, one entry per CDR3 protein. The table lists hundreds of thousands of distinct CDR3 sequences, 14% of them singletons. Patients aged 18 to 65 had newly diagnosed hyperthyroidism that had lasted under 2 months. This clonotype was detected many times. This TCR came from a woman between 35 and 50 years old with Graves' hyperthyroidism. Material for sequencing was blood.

CDR3 in amino acids: CASSVGGRDQETQYF. CDR3 bases: TGTGCCAGCAGCGTAGGCGGGAGGGACCAAGAGACCCAGTACTTC. The chain employs TRBV9 and TRBJ2-5, with TRBD2 matching over 9 bases. Germline CDR1 SGDLS, CDR2 YYNGEE. Trimming removed 0 bases from V and 0 bases from J; junction bases left unmatched: 0. This CDR3 spans 15 amino acids.